The clone carrying this T cell receptor beta chain was observed many times. V shed 1 base and J shed 7 bases, with 11 bases lying between them. The germline V gene encodes CDR1 DFQATT and CDR2 SNEGSKA (reference sequence). This CDR3 has 13 amino acids. This sample was taken from a study of spatial heterogeneity in lung cancer. Study background: Roughly two years after resection was the median timing of the follow-up PBMC samples, which were sequenced when available. The study observed each unique TCR and UMI combination more than ten times on average in raw reads.

Each CDR3 protein is one row after TCRdb ran MiXCR on the 5' RACE reads. The table includes 100,000 to 120,000 distinct CDR3 sequences, under 14% detected once. Time point specified: blood at routine non-recurrence follow-up after resection. Whole RNA came from tumor, nontumor lung or frozen PBMC and was sequenced without being sorted. This receptor was identified in a female donor with early-stage non-small cell lung cancer. This sample comprised PBMCs, obtained at follow-up. The chain carries TRBV20-1 and TRBJ2-1; D is ambiguous. In DNA, the CDR3 is TGCAGTGCTAGAGCCCTTAGCTTGAATGAGCAGTTCTTC. Residues: CSARALSLNEQFF.